The 27 T cell receptor beta chains given below trace back to one sample, sequenced in a study of PD-1 blockade in classical Hodgkin lymphoma (TCRdb year 2020). The sample's time point label, in plain terms: cycle 2 day 1 (C2D1) of nivolumab. Every trial patient had relapsed after autologous stem cell transplantation, and cohorts A, B and C differed in prior brentuximab vedotin exposure. The method was the immunoSEQ multiplex PCR assay. TCRdb took over this immuneACCESS table, retaining in-frame rearrangements with V and J assigned. Such tables are incomplete; in checked studies, under half of the missing clones stem from an unresolved V gene, and the remainder is unexplained. The sample table records some 90,000 clones; nearly 95% of these occur just once. The ten largest clones capture roughly 2.6% of the sample. The sequencing used peripheral blood mononuclear cells (PBMCs), collected before the second cycle of nivolumab. The receptors derive from a human donor with classical Hodgkin lymphoma.

V gene TRBV6-4 combines with J gene TRBJ2-5; 7 nucleotides match TRBD1. Germline V gene lookup returns CDR1 MRHNA and CDR2 SNTAGT. The CDR3 contains 14 residues. The ends lost 8 bases at V and 3 bases at J; junction bases unmatched: 9. CDR3 loop: CASLRGGNEETQYF. The CDR3 region has the DNA TGTGCCAGCTTACGAGGGGGCAACGAAGAGACCCAGTACTTC.

V is TRBV30 and J is TRBJ1-2; 8 bases agree with TRBD1. V shed 5 bases and J 5 bases; nucleotides not matched to a gene: 7. This CDR3 has 13 residues. Germline CDR1 and CDR2: GTSNPN and SVGIG (reference sequence). CDR3 bases: TGTGCCTGGGCCCCAGACAGGGGTTATGGCTACACCTTC. Translating it yields CAWAPDRGYGYTF.

V gene TRBV5-1 combines with J gene TRBJ2-7; 10 nucleotides match TRBD1. Trimming cost V 4 bases and J 7 bases; bases outside gene matches: 11. This CDR3 has 15 residues. Germline V lookup: CDR1 SGHRS, CDR2 YFSETQ. The chain's CDR3 is CASSPDGQGGREQYF. CDR3 coding DNA: TGCGCCAGCAGCCCAGACGGACAGGGGGGCCGGGAGCAGTACTTC.

This clone showed up just once. The rearrangement joins TRBV5-1 to TRBJ2-7; no firm D call. The CDR3 spans 13 residues. The V gene lost 0 bases and the J gene lost 3 bases, with 7 bases spanning the gap. Per the germline V gene, CDR1 is SGHRS and CDR2 is YFSETQ. CDR3 region: CASSLESGYEQYF. The CDR3 DNA sequence: TGCGCCAGCAGCTTGGAATCGGGCTACGAGCAGTACTTC.

The rearrangement uses TRBV19 and TRBJ2-7; tentatively, D is TRBD1 (5 bases). The ends were cut back, 3 bases at V and 6 bases at J, with 9 bases in the middle. This CDR3 has 12 residues. Germline values: CDR1 LNHDA, CDR2 SQIVND (reference sequence). CDR3 amino acids: CASSMGPLEQYF. In DNA form, the CDR3 reads TGTGCCAGTAGTATGGGGCCCCTCGAGCAGTACTTC.

V is TRBV7-2 and J is TRBJ2-2, with TRBD2 matching over 15 bases. The CDR3 contains 17 residues. Trimming at V came to 5 bases and at J to 0 bases, leaving 1 base not matched to a gene. Per germline, CDR1 SGHTA and CDR2 FQGNSA. The CDR3 reads CASSRTSGRANTGELFF. CDR3 in DNA: TGTGCCAGCAGCCGGACTAGCGGGAGGGCGAACACCGGGGAGCTGTTTTTT.

The chain's CDR3 is CASSNTGQGAQETQYF. In nucleotides, the CDR3 is TGCGCCAGCAGCAATACGGGACAGGGGGCTCAAGAGACCCAGTACTTC. The rearrangement links TRBV5-1 to TRBJ2-5; TRBD1 matches 12 bases. V shed 4 bases, J shed 2 bases, and the junction held 6 bases outside the gene matches. The CDR3 loop spans 16 amino acids. The germline gives CDR1 SGHRS, CDR2 YFSETQ.

J is TRBJ2-7 and V is TRBV28, with TRBD2 matching 10 bases. Germline V gene sequence: CDR1 MDHEN, CDR2 SYDVKM. The V segment lost 6 bases and the J segment 4 bases; nucleotides outside the gene matches: 9. The CDR3 covers 15 residues. In nucleotides, the CDR3 is TGTGCCAGCAGCTCCGGGACTAGCGCTTTATACGAGCAGTACTTC. This gives the protein CASSSGTSALYEQYF.

The J gene is TRBJ1-3, the V gene TRBV28; 8 bases are a match to TRBD1. This CDR3 has 13 amino acids. Germline CDR1 MDHEN, CDR2 SYDVKM. The J segment lost 6 bases and the V segment lost 7 bases, leaving 5 bases of the junction unmatched. DNA of the CDR3: TGTGCCAGCACCTTCCAGGGGGCAAACACCATATATTTT. It specifies CASTFQGANTIYF.

The chain combines TRBV14 with TRBJ2-1; 12 bases match TRBD1. The CDR3 covers 20 residues. In germline, CDR1 is SGHDN, CDR2 FVKESK. J gave up 2 bases and V 4 bases, and 15 bases lay outside the gene matches. The CDR3 DNA is TGTGCCAGCAGCCTTGGGACAGGGGGCGGCGGGAGGGCAGCCTACAATGAGCAGTTCTTC. Protein sequence: CASSLGTGGGGRAAYNEQFF.

This clone was seen just once. The chain recombines TRBV19 with TRBJ2-7; D possibly corresponds to TRBD1 (6 bases). The germline V gene has CDR1 LNHDA and CDR2 SQIVND (reference sequence). V lost 9 bases and J 5 bases, leaving 17 bases between the germline ends. The CDR3 runs to 13 residues. The CDR3 coding sequence is TGTGCCAGCTCTTCCGGGACATTAGACGAGCAGTACTTC. It specifies CASSSGTLDEQYF.

This clone has only one observation. The gene calls are TRBV6-1 and TRBJ1-5, with D hard to call. The V and J ends lost 2 bases and 1 base respectively, with 6 bases between them. Germline-derived CDR1 and CDR2 are MNHNS and SASEGT. The CDR3 extends over 14 amino acids. The CDR3 DNA reads TGTGCCAGCAGTGAACAACAGAGCAATCAGCCCCAGCATTTT. Translation: CASSEQQSNQPQHF.

The gene calls are TRBV5-1 and TRBJ2-7; the match to TRBD1 covers 8 bases. V shed 1 base and J 5 bases; nucleotides not matched to a gene: 5. Looked up from germline, CDR1 is SGHRS and CDR2 is YFSETQ. This CDR3 has 14 amino acids. The DNA for the CDR3 is TGCGCCAGCAGCTTGCTCAGGGGGCCTAACGAGCAGTACTTC. The encoded protein is CASSLLRGPNEQYF.

The gene calls are TRBV28 and TRBJ2-5, with TRBD1 matching 7 bases. After removal of 6 bases from V and 5 bases from J, the junction contained 9 bases not matched to a gene. Germline CDR1 MDHEN, CDR2 SYDVKM. The CDR3 covers 14 residues. The CDR3 sequence: CASRLTGLGETQYF. CDR3 coding DNA: TGTGCCAGCAGGCTGACAGGGCTAGGGGAGACCCAGTACTTC.

The V and J genes are TRBV5-4 and TRBJ1-4, with 9 nucleotides matching TRBD1. Trimming at V came to 4 bases and at J to 1 base, leaving 5 bases not matched to a gene. Germline CDR1 reads SGHNT; CDR2 reads YYREEE (reference sequence). The CDR3 runs 16 residues. CDR3 residues: CASSPGQGITNEKLFF. The CDR3 nucleotides are TGTGCCAGCAGCCCGGGACAGGGTATAACTAATGAAAAACTGTTTTTT. The full variable domain, its missing parts supplied by reference TRBV5-4 and TRBJ1-4, is ETGVTQSPTHLIKTRGQQVTLRCSSQSGHNTVSWYQQALGQGPQFIFQYYREEENGRGNFPPRFSGLQFPNYSSELNVNALELDDSALYLCASSPGQGITNEKLFFGSGTQLSVL.

This chain uses TRBV2 with TRBJ2-1, with 8 bases matching TRBD2. Trimming removed 7 bases from V and 3 bases from J; junction bases left unmatched: 8. From germline, CDR1 is SNHLY and CDR2 FYNNEI. The CDR3 is 15 residues long. The CDR3 DNA reads TGTGCCAGCACCCAGGGTAGCGGGAACTACAATGAGCAGTTCTTC. It codes for CASTQGSGNYNEQFF.

CDR3 amino acids: CASSLSPGRHEQYF. In nucleotides, the CDR3 is TGTGCCAGCAGTTTATCCCCGGGAAGACACGAGCAGTACTTC. The chain carries TRBV27 and TRBJ2-7, with D perhaps matching TRBD2 (5 bases). CDR3 size: 14 residues. Germline V CDR1 and CDR2: MNHEY, SMNVEV (reference sequence). V was trimmed by 0 bases and J by 5 bases, leaving 11 bases between them.

V gene TRBV11-2 combines with J gene TRBJ1-5; the D gene is possibly TRBD1 (6 bases). The CDR3 has 14 amino acids. Deletions cut 5 bases from V and 6 bases from J, with 14 bases between. The germline gives CDR1 SGHAT, CDR2 FQNNGV. CDR3 DNA sequence: TGTGCCAGCAGCCCATCAGACAGGAGTCAGCCCCAGCATTTT. This translates into CASSPSDRSQPQHF.

This chain joins TRBV2 and TRBJ1-2, with TRBD1 matching 9 bases. The length of the CDR3 is 16 residues. Germline V gives CDR1 SNHLY, CDR2 FYNNEI. Trimming took 6 bases from V and 1 from J; bases not matched to a gene: 9. CDR3 nucleotides: TGTGCCAGCAGCGTCACCCGGGACAGGGATAACTATGGCTACACCTTC. Encoded protein: CASSVTRDRDNYGYTF.

The CDR3 loop is CAWSSGVGANVLTF. CDR3 nucleotide sequence: TGTGCCTGGAGTTCTGGAGTTGGGGCCAACGTCCTGACTTTC. The chain joins TRBV30 to TRBJ2-6; D not certain. From germline, CDR1 is GTSNPN and CDR2 SVGIG (reference sequence). The CDR3 is 14 residues long. V lost 2 bases and J lost 3, with 8 bases in between.

The V and J genes are TRBV2 and TRBJ2-1; D is perhaps TRBD2 (9 bases). The CDR3 loop spans 19 amino acids. With 6 bases removed from V and 2 bases from J, the gap between germline ends came to 26 bases. Germline values: CDR1 SNHLY, CDR2 FYNNEI. The CDR3 here is CASRAGGNSGRRTYNEQFF. The CDR3 region has the DNA TGTGCCAGCAGGGCAGGGGGCAATAGCGGGAGACGGACCTACAATGAGCAGTTCTTC. Complete variable domain (other parts from reference TRBV2 and TRBJ2-1): EPEVTQTPSHQVTQMGQEVILRCVPISNHLYFYWYRQILGQKVEFLVSFYNNEISEKSEIFDDQFSVERPDGSNFTLKIRSTKLEDSAMYFCASRAGGNSGRRTYNEQFFGPGTRLTVL.

V usage is TRBV6-8 and J usage is TRBJ2-3, with D maybe TRBD1 (6 bases). From germline, CDR1 is MNHGY and CDR2 SAAAGT. Trimming removed 6 bases from V and 1 base from J, with 17 bases in between. The CDR3 is 16 residues long. The CDR3 region has the DNA TGTGCCAGCAGAAATAGACAGGACGGGGGCACAGATACGCAGTATTTT. Translated: CASRNRQDGGTDTQYF.

The chain joins TRBV7-9 to TRBJ2-5; D not certain. The end of the DNA is better explained by TRBJ2-7, so the J call may be wrong. The germline CDR1 and CDR2 sequences are SEHNR and FQNEAQ (reference sequence). The CDR3 runs to 15 residues. DNA for the CDR3: TGTGCCAGCAGCCCGCCGAGGTCCTCTCAGTACGAGCAGTACTTC. As protein: CASSPPRSSQYEQYF.

V usage is TRBV6-1 and J usage is TRBJ1-1, with TRBD1 matching 10 bases. CDR3 length: 15 residues. Germline V gives CDR1 MNHNS, CDR2 SASEGT. V trimming: 3 bases; J trimming: 6 bases; junction bases outside the gene matches: 7. The CDR3 coding sequence is TGTGCCAGCAGTGATCGGACAGGGGGTAAGGCTGAAGCTTTCTTT. Protein product: CASSDRTGGKAEAFF.

This clone appeared a single time. This chain joins TRBV4-1 and TRBJ2-7; tentatively, D is TRBD2 (5 bases). In germline, CDR1 is MGHRA, CDR2 YSYEKL. The CDR3 has 16 amino acids. V lost 1 base to trimming and J lost 2 bases, with 15 bases between them. This chain's CDR3 is CASSQGAGNTAYEQYF. The CDR3 coding sequence is TGCGCCAGCAGCCAAGGGGCGGGTAACACTGCCTACGAGCAGTACTTC.

In nucleotides, the CDR3 is TGTGCCAGCAGGGGACAGGTCTCCTACGAGCAGTACTTC. Protein product: CASRGQVSYEQYF. The V and J genes are TRBV2 and TRBJ2-7, with 8 bases fitting TRBD1. The CDR3 totals 13 residues. With V trimmed by 6 bases and J by 0 bases, 1 base remained unmatched. Germline V gives CDR1 SNHLY, CDR2 FYNNEI.

The J gene is TRBJ2-7, the V gene TRBV11-2, with a weak D call TRBD1 (5 bases). This CDR3 spans 12 amino acids. Trimming pared 2 bases from V and 3 bases from J, leaving 5 bases between. Germline assignment: CDR1 SGHAT and CDR2 FQNNGV. The CDR3 here is CASSLQGYEQYF. The CDR3 DNA sequence: TGTGCCAGCAGCTTACAGGGCTACGAGCAGTACTTC.